These 21 T cell receptor beta chains originate from one sample sequenced in a study of CD4+ T cells in melanoma (dated by TCRdb to between 2021 and 2022). Library construction relied on the immunoSEQ multiplex PCR assay. Here the immuneACCESS table is served through TCRdb, limited to in-frame sequences with V and J called. Missing clones are a known gap in these copies; in checked studies unresolved V genes cover under half, and the rest lacks a known reason. Within this sample are tens of thousands of clones, with nearly 70% of them counted one time only. Around 5% of the sample is in the top ten clones. Sequencing used tumor tissue. Receptor source: a human donor with melanoma.

This clone has more than one count but fewer than ten. The chain recombines TRBV18 with TRBJ2-7; tentative D call: TRBD1 (5 bases). The CDR3 contains 16 residues. Between the trimmed V and J ends, which lost 0 bases and 3 bases, there was a span of 15 bases. Looked up from germline, CDR1 is KGHSH and CDR2 is LQKENI. The CDR3 loop reads CASSPPSAGSRYEQYF. DNA of the CDR3: TGTGCCAGCTCACCACCGAGCGCAGGGTCACGCTACGAGCAGTACTTC.

The rearrangement links TRBV2 to TRBJ1-1, with D maybe TRBD1 (6 bases). V was pared by 4 bases and J by 3 bases, with 12 bases between. Germline CDR1 reads SNHLY; CDR2 reads FYNNEI. The CDR3 is 14 amino acids. This CDR3 is CASSVSTGYTEAFF. CDR3 bases: TGTGCCAGCAGTGTATCCACAGGGTACACTGAAGCTTTCTTT.

The chain joins TRBV27 to TRBJ1-5; the D gene is possibly TRBD1 (5 bases). The V gene's germline CDR1 is MNHEY and CDR2 SMNVEV (reference sequence). The CDR3 totals 15 residues. V was trimmed by 0 bases and J by 6 bases, leaving 12 bases between them. CDR3 nucleotides: TGTGCCAGCAGTTTATCCCAGGGTAGGGGTCAGCCCCAGCATTTT. Translation: CASSLSQGRGQPQHF.

This clone appeared a few times. This chain connects TRBV27 to TRBJ2-7; the match to TRBD1 covers 7 bases. The germline V gene has CDR1 MNHEY and CDR2 SMNVEV (reference sequence). The CDR3 extends over 15 amino acids. J lost 5 bases, V lost 2 bases, and 9 bases had no gene match. CDR3 sequence (DNA): TGTGCCAGCAGTTTACTCCGGGACAGAGACAACGAGCAGTACTTC. Its translation: CASSLLRDRDNEQYF.

The rearrangement uses TRBV27 and TRBJ2-1; 10 bases are a match to TRBD1. The CDR3 has 12 residues. V shed 6 bases and J 15 bases; nucleotides not matched to a gene: 8. The germline V gene encodes CDR1 MNHEY and CDR2 SMNVEV (reference sequence). The CDR3 sequence: CASRAFGQGVFF. In nucleotides, the CDR3 is TGTGCCAGCAGGGCATTCGGACAGGGGGTGTTCTTC.

The chain employs TRBV27 and TRBJ2-7; 10 nucleotides line up with TRBD1. Losses at the gene ends were 5 bases for V and 4 bases for J; bases not matched to a gene: 2. Germline V gene data show CDR1 as MNHEY and CDR2 as SMNVEV (reference sequence). The CDR3 totals 13 residues. In DNA form, the CDR3 reads TGTGCCAGCAGTCAGGACAGGGGGTACGAGCAGTACTTC. Its translation: CASSQDRGYEQYF.

This clone appeared a single time. CDR3 in DNA: TGTGCCAGCAGCCCAGGTATTAACTATGGCTACACCTTC. Protein sequence: CASSPGINYGYTF. V gene TRBV5-6 combines with J gene TRBJ1-2; D unresolved. V lost 4 bases and J lost 1, with 8 bases in between. Germline-derived CDR1 and CDR2 are SGHDT and YYEEEE. This CDR3 is 13 amino acids long.

CDR3 sequence (DNA): TGTGCCAGCAGTGGCGATACGCAAGAGACCCAGTACTTC. It encodes CASSGDTQETQYF. The rearrangement links TRBV2 to TRBJ2-5; D gene ambiguous. Germline CDR1 is SNHLY and CDR2 is FYNNEI. The CDR3 length is 13 residues. V was shortened by 4 bases and J by 2 bases, with 8 bases between the two germline ends.

The chain carries TRBV28 and TRBJ1-3, with D unclear. This CDR3 is built from 12 residues. Trimming removed 7 bases from V and 0 bases from J, with 4 bases in between. Germline CDR1 reads MDHEN; CDR2 reads SYDVKM. Written as DNA, the CDR3 is TGTGCCAGCATAAGCTCTGGAAACACCATATATTTT. Translation: CASISSGNTIYF.

This clone is termed medium-sized (0.01 to 0.1%). J is TRBJ2-7 and V is TRBV6-5; TRBD1 might be the D (6 bases). V lost 2 bases and J lost 6, with 14 bases in between. This CDR3 comprises 14 residues. CDR1 is MNHEY and CDR2 is SVGAGI in the germline V gene. The CDR3 DNA reads TGTGCCAGCAGTTACCGGCAGGGGTTCGTCGAGCAGTACTTC. Translated, it gives CASSYRQGFVEQYF.

As DNA, the CDR3 is TGTGCCAGCAGCTCCCCAGGGAACTCAGGCAATCAGCCCCAGCATTTT. It codes for CASSSPGNSGNQPQHF. V gene TRBV7-3 combines with J gene TRBJ1-5; possibly TRBD1 for D (5 bases). Germline CDR1 reads SGHTA; CDR2 reads FQGTGA. There are 16 residues in the CDR3. Deletions cut 4 bases from V and 2 bases from J, with 15 bases between.

This clone was seen more than once but under ten times. The chain couples TRBV7-9 to TRBJ1-2; 8 bases match TRBD1. From germline, CDR1 is SEHNR and CDR2 FQNEAQ (reference sequence). The V and J ends lost 5 bases and 4 bases, in that order; junction bases with no gene match: 9. The CDR3 totals 15 residues. CDR3 bases: TGTGCCAGCAGCCAGGGGCGGGACAGGTTCTATGGCTACACCTTC. Translated, it gives CASSQGRDRFYGYTF.

This sequence joins TRBV5-4 and TRBJ2-5, with 9 bases aligning to TRBD2. With 4 bases clipped from V and 5 bases from J, the junction kept 15 bases outside the gene matches. CDR1 is SGHNT, CDR2 YYREEE, per germline (reference sequence). The CDR3 sequence is 17 residues long. CDR3 region: CASSPGSGGPSSETQYF. The CDR3 DNA is TGTGCCAGCAGCCCCGGGAGCGGGGGGCCCTCGTCGGAGACCCAGTACTTC.

The V and J genes are TRBV9 and TRBJ2-7; D possibly uses TRBD1 or TRBD2 (5 bases each). This CDR3 is built from 15 residues. Germline lookup yields CDR1 SGDLS and CDR2 YYNGEE. Trimming cost V 0 bases and J 7 bases, with 17 bases left between them. CDR3 DNA sequence: TGTGCCAGCAGCGTAGGAACCGGGACCTCTGAGGAGCAGTACTTC. It encodes CASSVGTGTSEEQYF. Full variable domain (outside the CDR3, taken from reference TRBV9 and TRBJ2-7): DSGVTQTPKHLITATGQRVTLRCSPRSGDLSVYWYQQSLDQGLQFLIQYYNGEERAKGNILERFSAQQFPDLHSELNLSSLELGDSALYFCASSVGTGTSEEQYFGPGTRLTVT.

In its sample, this clone was seen many times. This chain joins TRBV27 and TRBJ1-2; 9 bases match TRBD1. The germline gives CDR1 MNHEY, CDR2 SMNVEV (reference sequence). This CDR3 contains 15 residues. With 6 bases clipped from V and 4 bases from J, the junction kept 9 bases outside the gene matches. The CDR3 region has the DNA TGTGCCAGCAGCCCAACCGGGACAGGGATCTATGGCTACACCTTC. It codes for CASSPTGTGIYGYTF.

This chain connects TRBV19 to TRBJ1-1, with TRBD1 identical over 8 bases. CDR3 length: 14 amino acids. The V gene's germline CDR1 is LNHDA and CDR2 SQIVND (reference sequence). After removal of 9 bases from V and 1 base from J, the junction contained 7 bases not matched to a gene. DNA of the CDR3: TGTGCCAGCAAACCCGGGACAGGGAACACTGAAGCTTTCTTT. Translating gives CASKPGTGNTEAFF.

Worth noting for this clone: The sample carries other DNA sequences with the same CDR3. CDR3 in amino acids: CSAGNEKLFF. The DNA for the CDR3 is TGCAGTGCTGGGAATGAAAAACTGTTTTTT. This chain uses TRBV20-1 with TRBJ1-4; no firm D call. The V end was cut by 5 bases, the J end by 5 bases, with 3 bases between. Germline V gene data show CDR1 as DFQATT and CDR2 as SNEGSKA (reference sequence). The CDR3 sequence is 10 residues long.

V is TRBV7-3 and J is TRBJ2-1; tentative D call: TRBD2 (6 bases). This CDR3 comprises 11 residues. The V end lost 5 bases, the J end lost 9 bases, and 8 bases lay between the germline ends. CDR1 is SGHTA and CDR2 is FQGTGA in the germline V gene. In nucleotides, the CDR3 is TGTGCCAGCAGCGCGCGGGGTGAGCAGTTCTTC. This translates into CASSARGEQFF.

V is TRBV5-5 and J is TRBJ1-4; D is unclear. Trimming removed 0 bases at V and 0 bases at J, with 9 bases between. The CDR3 sequence is 16 residues long. Germline values: CDR1 SGHKS, CDR2 YYEKEE (reference sequence). CDR3 sequence reads: CASSLDMGATNEKLFF. CDR3 in DNA: TGTGCCAGCAGCTTGGATATGGGAGCAACTAATGAAAAACTGTTTTTT.

By frequency in the sample, this clone is medium-sized. V and J are TRBV28 and TRBJ1-2, with 7 bases aligning to TRBD1. J was trimmed by 6 bases and V by 2 bases; bases with no gene match: 15. Looked up from germline, CDR1 is MDHEN and CDR2 is SYDVKM. This CDR3 spans 17 amino acids. This CDR3 is CASSLNLDRPRKDGYTF. CDR3 in DNA: TGTGCCAGCAGTTTAAACCTGGACAGGCCCAGAAAGGATGGCTACACCTTC.

J is TRBJ1-6 and V is TRBV5-1; the match to TRBD1 covers 11 bases. V was clipped by 4 bases and J by 5 bases; unmatched bases: 11. This CDR3 is built from 18 residues. Germline CDR1 SGHRS, CDR2 YFSETQ. The CDR3 DNA follows: TGCGCCAGCAGCCATTCCTACGGACAGGGGGCGAATAATTCACCCCTCCACTTT. Protein product: CASSHSYGQGANNSPLHF.